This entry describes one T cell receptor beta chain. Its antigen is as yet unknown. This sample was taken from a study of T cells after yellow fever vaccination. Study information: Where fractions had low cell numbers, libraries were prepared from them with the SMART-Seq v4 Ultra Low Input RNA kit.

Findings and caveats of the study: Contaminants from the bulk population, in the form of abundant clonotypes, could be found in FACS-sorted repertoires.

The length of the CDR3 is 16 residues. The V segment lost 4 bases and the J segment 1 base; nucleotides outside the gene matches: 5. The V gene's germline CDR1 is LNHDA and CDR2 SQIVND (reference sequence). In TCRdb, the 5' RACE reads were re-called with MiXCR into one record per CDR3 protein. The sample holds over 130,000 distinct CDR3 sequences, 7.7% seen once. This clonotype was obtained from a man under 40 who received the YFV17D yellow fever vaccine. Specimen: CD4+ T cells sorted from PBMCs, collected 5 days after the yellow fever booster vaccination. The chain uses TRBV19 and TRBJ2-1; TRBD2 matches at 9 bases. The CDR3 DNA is TGTGCCAGTAGTAAGGCTAGCGGGATTTCCTACAATGAGCAGTTCTTC. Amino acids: CASSKASGISYNEQFF. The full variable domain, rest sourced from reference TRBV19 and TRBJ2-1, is DGGITQSPKYLFRKEGQNVTLSCEQNLNHDAMYWYRQDPGQGLRLIYYSQIVNDFQKGDIAEGYSVSREKKESFPLTVTSAQKNPTAFYLCASSKASGISYNEQFFGPGTRLTVL.